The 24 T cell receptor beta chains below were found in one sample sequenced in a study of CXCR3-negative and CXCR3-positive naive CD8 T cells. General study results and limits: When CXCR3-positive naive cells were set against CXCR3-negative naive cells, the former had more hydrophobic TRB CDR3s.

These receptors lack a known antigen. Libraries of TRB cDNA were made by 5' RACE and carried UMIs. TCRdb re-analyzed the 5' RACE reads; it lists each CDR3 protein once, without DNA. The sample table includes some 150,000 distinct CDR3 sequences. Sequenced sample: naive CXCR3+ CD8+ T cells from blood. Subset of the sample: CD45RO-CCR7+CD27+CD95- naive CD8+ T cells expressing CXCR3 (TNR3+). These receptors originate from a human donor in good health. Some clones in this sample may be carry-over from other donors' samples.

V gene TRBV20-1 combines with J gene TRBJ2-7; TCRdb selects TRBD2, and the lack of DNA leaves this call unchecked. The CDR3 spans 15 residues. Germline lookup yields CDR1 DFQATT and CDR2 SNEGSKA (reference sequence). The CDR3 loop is CSARAPGRAPYEQYF.

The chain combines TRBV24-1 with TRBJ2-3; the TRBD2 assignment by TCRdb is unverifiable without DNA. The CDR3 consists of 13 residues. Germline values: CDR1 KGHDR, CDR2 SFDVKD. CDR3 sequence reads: CATTREGEDTQYF.

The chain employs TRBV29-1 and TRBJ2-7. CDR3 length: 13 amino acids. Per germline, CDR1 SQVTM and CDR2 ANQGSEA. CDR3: CSVEDREDYEQYF.

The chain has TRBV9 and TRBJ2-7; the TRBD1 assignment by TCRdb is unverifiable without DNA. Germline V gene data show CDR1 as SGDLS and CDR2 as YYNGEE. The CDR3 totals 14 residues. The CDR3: CASSPSTGSYEQYF.

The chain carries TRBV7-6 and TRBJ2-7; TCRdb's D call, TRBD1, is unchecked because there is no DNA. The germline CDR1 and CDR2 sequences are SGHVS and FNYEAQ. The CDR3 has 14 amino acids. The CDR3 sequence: CASSPGTSDYEQYF.

The CDR3 reads CASSSRDRGDETQYF. The rearrangement joins TRBV12-3 or TRBV12-4 to TRBJ2-5; TCRdb indicates TRBD1, and absent DNA this call remains unverified. The CDR3 length is 15 residues.

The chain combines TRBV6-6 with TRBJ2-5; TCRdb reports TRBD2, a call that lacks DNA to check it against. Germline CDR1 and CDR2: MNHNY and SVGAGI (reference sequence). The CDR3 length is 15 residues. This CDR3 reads CASSYSGPQGETQYF.

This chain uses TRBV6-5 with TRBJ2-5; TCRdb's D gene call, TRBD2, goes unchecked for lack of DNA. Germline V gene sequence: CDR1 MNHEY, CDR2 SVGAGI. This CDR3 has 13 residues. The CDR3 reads CASNYSGGETQYF.

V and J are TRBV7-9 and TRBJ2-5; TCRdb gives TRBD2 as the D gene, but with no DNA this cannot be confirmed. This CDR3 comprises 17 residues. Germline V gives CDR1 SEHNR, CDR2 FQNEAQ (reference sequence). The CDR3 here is CASSPSTSGKYQETQYF.

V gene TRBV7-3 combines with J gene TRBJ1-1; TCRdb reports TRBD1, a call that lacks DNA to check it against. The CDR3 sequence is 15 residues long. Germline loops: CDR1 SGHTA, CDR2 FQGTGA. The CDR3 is CASSPMTGMNTEAFF.

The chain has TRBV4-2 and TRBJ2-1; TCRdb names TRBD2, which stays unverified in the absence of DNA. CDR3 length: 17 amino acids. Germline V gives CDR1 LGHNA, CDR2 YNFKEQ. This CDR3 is CASSQDASGGARNEQFF.

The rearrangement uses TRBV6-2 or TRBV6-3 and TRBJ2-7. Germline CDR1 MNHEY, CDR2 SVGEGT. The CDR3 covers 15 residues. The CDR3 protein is CASSYSRSVDYEQYF.

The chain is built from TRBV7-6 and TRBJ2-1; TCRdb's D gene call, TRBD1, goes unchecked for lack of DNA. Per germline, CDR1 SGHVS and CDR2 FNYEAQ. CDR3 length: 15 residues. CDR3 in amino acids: CASSLAGGPAVEQFF.

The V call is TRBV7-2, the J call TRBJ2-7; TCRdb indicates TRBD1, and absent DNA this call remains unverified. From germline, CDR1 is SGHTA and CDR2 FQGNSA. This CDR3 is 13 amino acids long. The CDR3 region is CASSHQAGVEQYF.

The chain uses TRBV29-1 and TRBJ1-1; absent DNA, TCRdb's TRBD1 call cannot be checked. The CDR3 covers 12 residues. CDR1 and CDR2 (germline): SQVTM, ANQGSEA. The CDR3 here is CSVQGARTEAFF.

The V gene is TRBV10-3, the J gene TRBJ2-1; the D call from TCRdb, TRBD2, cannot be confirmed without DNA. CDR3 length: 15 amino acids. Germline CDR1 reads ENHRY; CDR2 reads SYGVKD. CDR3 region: CAISGWTSGDNEQFF.

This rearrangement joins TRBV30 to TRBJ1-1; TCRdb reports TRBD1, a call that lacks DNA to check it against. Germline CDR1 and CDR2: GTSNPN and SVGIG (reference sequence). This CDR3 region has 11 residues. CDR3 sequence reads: CAWAQGIEAFF.

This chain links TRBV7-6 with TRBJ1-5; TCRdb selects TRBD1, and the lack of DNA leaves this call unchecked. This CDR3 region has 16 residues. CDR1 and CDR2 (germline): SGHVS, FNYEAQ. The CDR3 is CASSPTQQGSGQPQHF.

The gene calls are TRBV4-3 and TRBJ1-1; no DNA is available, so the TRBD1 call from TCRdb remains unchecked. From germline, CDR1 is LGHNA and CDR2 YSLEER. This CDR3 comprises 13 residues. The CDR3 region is CASSQVQGAEAFF.

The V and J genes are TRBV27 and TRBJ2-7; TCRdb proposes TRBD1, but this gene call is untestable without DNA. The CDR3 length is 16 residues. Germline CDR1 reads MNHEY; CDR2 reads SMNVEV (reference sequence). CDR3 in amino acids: CASSFTGGYRGYEQYF.

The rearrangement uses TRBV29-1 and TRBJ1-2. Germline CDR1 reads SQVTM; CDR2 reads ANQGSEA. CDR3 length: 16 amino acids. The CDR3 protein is CSVESVLRGGLYGYTF. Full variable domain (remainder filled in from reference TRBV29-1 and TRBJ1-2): SAVISQKPSRDICQRGTSLTIQCQVDSQVTMMFWYRQQPGQSLTLIATANQGSEATYESGFVIDKFPISRPNLTFSTLTVSNMSPEDSSIYLCSVESVLRGGLYGYTFGSGTRLTVV.

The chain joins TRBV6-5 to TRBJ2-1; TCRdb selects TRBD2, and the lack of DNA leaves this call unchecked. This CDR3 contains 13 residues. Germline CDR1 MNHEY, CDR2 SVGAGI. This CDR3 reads CASSYRREDEQFF.

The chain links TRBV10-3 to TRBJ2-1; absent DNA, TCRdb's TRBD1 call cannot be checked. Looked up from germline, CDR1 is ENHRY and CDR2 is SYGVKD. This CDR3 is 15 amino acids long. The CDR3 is CATEDGQGAGNEQFF.

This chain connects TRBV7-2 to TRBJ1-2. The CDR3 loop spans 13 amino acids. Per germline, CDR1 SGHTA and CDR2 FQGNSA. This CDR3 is CASSPGPIYGYTF.